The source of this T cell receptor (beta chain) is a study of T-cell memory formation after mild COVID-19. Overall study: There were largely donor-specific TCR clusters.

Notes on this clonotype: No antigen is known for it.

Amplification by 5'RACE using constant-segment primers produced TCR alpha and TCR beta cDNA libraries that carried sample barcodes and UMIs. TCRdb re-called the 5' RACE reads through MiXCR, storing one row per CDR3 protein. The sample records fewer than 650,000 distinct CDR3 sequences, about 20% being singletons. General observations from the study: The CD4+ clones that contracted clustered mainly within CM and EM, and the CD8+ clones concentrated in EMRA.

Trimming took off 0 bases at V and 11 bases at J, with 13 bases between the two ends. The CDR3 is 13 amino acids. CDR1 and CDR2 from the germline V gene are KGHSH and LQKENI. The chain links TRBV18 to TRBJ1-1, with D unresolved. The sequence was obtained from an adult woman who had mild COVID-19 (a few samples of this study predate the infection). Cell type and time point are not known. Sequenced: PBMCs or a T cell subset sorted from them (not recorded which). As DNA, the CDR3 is TGTGCCAGCTCACCACCCGACGCCGTGAAGGCTTTCTTT. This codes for CASSPPDAVKAFF.